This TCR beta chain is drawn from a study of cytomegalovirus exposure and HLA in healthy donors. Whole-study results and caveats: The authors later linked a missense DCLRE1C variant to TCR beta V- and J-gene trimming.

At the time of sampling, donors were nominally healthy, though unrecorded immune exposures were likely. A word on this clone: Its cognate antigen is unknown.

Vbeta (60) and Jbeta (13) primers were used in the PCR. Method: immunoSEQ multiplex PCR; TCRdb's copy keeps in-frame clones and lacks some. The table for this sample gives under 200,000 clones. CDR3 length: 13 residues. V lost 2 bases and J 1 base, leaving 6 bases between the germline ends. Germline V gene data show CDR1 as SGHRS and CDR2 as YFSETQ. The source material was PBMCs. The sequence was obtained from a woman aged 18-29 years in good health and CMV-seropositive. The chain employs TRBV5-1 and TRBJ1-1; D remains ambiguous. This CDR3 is CASSFSKNTEAFF. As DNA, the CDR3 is TGCGCCAGCAGCTTCAGTAAGAACACTGAAGCTTTCTTT.